These 3 T cell receptor beta chains were all obtained from the same sample, sequenced in a study of OX40 agonist ivuxolimab in advanced cancers. Data came from immunoSEQ multiplex PCR; TCRdb stores just in-frame clones and leaves some out. The repertoire includes fewer than 80,000 clones, approximately 85% of them detected once, and roughly 6% sits in the top ten. The sample was CD4+ or CD8+ T cells sorted from blood, taken in a trial of the OX40 agonist ivuxolimab. These receptors all come from an adult with an advanced solid tumor such as melanoma, head and neck, liver or kidney cancer.

The V and J genes are TRBV21-1 and TRBJ2-7; TRBD2 is the table's D call, not checked against the DNA. TRBV21-1 is described as a pseudogene. This CDR3 contains 15 residues. CDR3 region: CASSKAKRERYEQYF. The CDR3 region has the DNA TGTGCCAGCAGCAAAGCCAAGCGGGAGAGGTACGAGCAGTACTTC.

This chain joins TRBV9 and TRBJ1-4; D may be TRBD1 (5 bases). Germline CDR1 reads SGDLS; CDR2 reads YYNGEE. The V gene lost 3 bases and the J gene lost 8 bases, with 17 bases spanning the gap. The CDR3 runs 15 residues. The CDR3 sequence: CASSGGGDRGEKLFF. The DNA of the CDR3 is TGTGCCAGCAGCGGAGGAGGGGATCGAGGGGAAAAACTGTTTTTT.

This clone was observed a handful of times. The chain links TRBV7-2 to TRBJ2-3; either TRBD1 or TRBD2 may fit D (6 bases each). V lost 5 bases to trimming and J lost 4 bases, with 25 bases between them. The CDR3 totals 18 residues. Germline values: CDR1 SGHTA, CDR2 FQGNSA. CDR3 loop: CASSPIGGSVSGADTQYF. In DNA, the CDR3 is TGTGCCAGCAGCCCAATAGGGGGGTCGGTTAGCGGAGCAGATACGCAGTATTTT.